This TCR beta chain is drawn from a study of blood T cell repertoires in COVID-19. Sequencing was performed with immunoSEQ multiplex PCR; in TCRdb, only in-frame clones are kept and a portion is missing. The data contain roughly 300,000 clones, roughly 86% of them singletons. This receptor was obtained from a woman between 50 and 59 years old with acute or convalescent COVID-19. Sequences were obtained from peripheral blood.

The CDR3 DNA reads as TGTGCCAGCAGCGTCAGTACAACTAACTATGGCTACACCTTC. It is translated as CASSVSTTNYGYTF. The rearrangement joins TRBV7-2 to TRBJ1-2; D gene unclear. V lost 5 bases and J lost 0, with 10 bases in between. This CDR3 comprises 14 residues. CDR1 is SGHTA and CDR2 is FQGNSA in the germline V gene.